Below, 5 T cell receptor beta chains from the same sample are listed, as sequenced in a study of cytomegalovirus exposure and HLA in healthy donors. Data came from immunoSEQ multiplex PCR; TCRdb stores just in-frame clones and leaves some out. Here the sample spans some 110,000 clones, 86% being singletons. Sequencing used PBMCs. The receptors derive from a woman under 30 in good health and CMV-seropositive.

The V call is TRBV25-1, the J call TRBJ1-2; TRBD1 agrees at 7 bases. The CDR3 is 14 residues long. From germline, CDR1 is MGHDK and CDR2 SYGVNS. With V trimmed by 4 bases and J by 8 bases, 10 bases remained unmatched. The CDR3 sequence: CASSGSYRGYGYTF. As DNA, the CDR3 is TGTGCCAGCAGTGGGTCTTACAGGGGTTACGGCTACACCTTC.

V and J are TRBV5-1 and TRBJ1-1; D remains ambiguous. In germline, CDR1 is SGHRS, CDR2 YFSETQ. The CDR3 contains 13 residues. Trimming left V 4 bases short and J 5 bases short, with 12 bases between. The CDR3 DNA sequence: TGCGCCAGCAGCCCGGCCGAGGAGACTGAAGCTTTCTTT. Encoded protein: CASSPAEETEAFF.

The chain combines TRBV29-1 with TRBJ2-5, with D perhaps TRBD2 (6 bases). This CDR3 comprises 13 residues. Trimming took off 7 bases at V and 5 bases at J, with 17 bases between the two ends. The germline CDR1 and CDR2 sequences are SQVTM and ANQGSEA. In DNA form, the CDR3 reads TGCAGCGCATACTTGGGGGGTAAGGAGACCCAGTACTTC. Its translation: CSAYLGGKETQYF.

CDR3 nucleotide sequence: TGTGCCAGCAGCTTAGGGGGGACAGAAGGGGCTGAAGCTTTCTTT. The encoded protein is CASSLGGTEGAEAFF. This chain connects TRBV11-3 to TRBJ1-1; 7 nucleotides align to TRBD1. This CDR3 contains 15 residues. Germline CDR1 is SGHNT and CDR2 is YENEEA. The V gene end was trimmed by 1 base and the J gene end by 6 bases; junction bases not matched to a gene: 8.

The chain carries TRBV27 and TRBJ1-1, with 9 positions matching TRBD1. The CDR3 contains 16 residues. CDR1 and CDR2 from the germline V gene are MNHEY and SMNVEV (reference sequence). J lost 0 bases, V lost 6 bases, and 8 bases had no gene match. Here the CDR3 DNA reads TGTGCCAGCAGGGAAAACAGGGGGCTTTTGAACACTGAAGCTTTCTTT. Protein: CASRENRGLLNTEAFF.